This T cell receptor beta chain came from a study of blood T cell repertoires in COVID-19. Turning to the study itself: The samples span acute and convalescent COVID-19 from the United States, Italy and Spain. T cells, B-cell-depleted T cells, or PBMCs provided the cDNA or gDNA that served as material.

CDR3 length: 15 amino acids. Trimming cost V 4 bases and J 5 bases; bases outside gene matches: 4. CDR1 is LNHDA, CDR2 SQIVND, per germline (reference sequence). Original data processing: Cell counts per sample came from amplifying reference gene primers. Assay: immunoSEQ multiplex PCR; the TCRdb copy retains only in-frame clones and omits some. V, J and clone size are those of that table, while D and trimming were read from the DNA. The table includes some 300,000 clones, approximately 86% detected once. Specimen: peripheral blood. This chain connects TRBV19 to TRBJ2-7; 14 bases fit TRBD2. The clonotype comes from a man in his sixties or seventies with acute or convalescent COVID-19. CDR3 amino acids: CASSTSGLAGDEQYF. CDR3 DNA sequence: TGTGCCAGTAGTACTTCGGGACTAGCGGGAGACGAGCAGTACTTC.